This TCR beta chain was profiled in a study of technical replicates of blood from a few donors. Germline CDR1 and CDR2: SGHTS and YDEGEE. V lost 2 bases, J lost 8 bases, and 20 bases lay in between. The CDR3 runs to 15 residues. The assay was immunoSEQ multiplex PCR, and TCRdb's table has in-frame clones only and misses some. In the table there are approximately 100,000 clones, approximately 94% of which are singletons. The sequenced sample consisted of T cells isolated from PBMCs. The V call is TRBV5-8, the J call TRBJ2-7; D is perhaps TRBD2 (6 bases). This clonotype was obtained from a human donor in good health. The CDR3 loop is CASSFRRDGLFKQYF. The CDR3 DNA follows: TGTGCCAGCAGCTTCCGGCGGGACGGGTTATTCAAGCAGTACTTC.